Below, one T cell receptor beta chain is given with its context. What this receptor recognizes is not known. No qualities accompany the bases; no much larger clone lies one base away. These data come from a study of tumor-infiltrating lymphocytes in primary liver carcinoma (dated by TCRdb to the late 2010s). With regard to the full study: Of the five patients, three men and two women aged 30 to 69 years, four had hepatocellular carcinoma and one had combined HCC and intrahepatic cholangiocarcinoma. The tumors of the five patients were staged as T1-T3 N0M0, with maximum diameters ranging from roughly 4.2 to 10 cm. Roughly 3.65 to 7.13 million productive TCRbeta reads were obtained per sample, and no significant difference in read depth was found between tissue types. For each liver tumor, the study sampled five regions along with adjacent normal tissue and blood, and applied TCRbeta repertoire sequencing, expression microarrays and whole-exome sequencing. A total of around 35 specimens from 5 patients, comprising approximately 25 tumor regions, 5 adjacent noncancerous liver tissues and 5 peripheral blood samples, were covered by TCRbeta repertoire sequencing. Reproducibility between technical replicate repertoires was high, with correlation coefficients above 0.95 and mean shared-clone rates approximately 0.88. Study-wide conclusions, independent of this receptor: The top 250 clones accounted for a significantly greater share of the repertoire in tumors than in blood (p = 0.039). With just five or six patients in the study, the authors point out that the findings should be validated in a larger study. Because sequencing covered only the TCR beta chain and unpaired alpha chains were not captured, true repertoire diversity is likely underestimated. Repertoire overlap was higher between tumor regions (mean roughly 35%) than tumor-adjacent (approximately 17%) or tumor-blood (roughly 14%) pairs, consistent with antigen-driven expansion. Comparison of CD4+ and CD8+ T cell repertoires was precluded by the use of bulk unsorted samples.

Using a constant-region primer and ProtoScript II reverse transcriptase, TCRbeta-specific cDNA was reverse-transcribed from around 520 ng total RNA. The TCRbeta libraries were prepared through three rounds of nested multiplex PCR following a slightly modified ARM-PCR procedure. Sample barcodes and Illumina adapters were attached in a final 25-cycle PCR using Deep VentR polymerase. Amplicons of 200-500 bp were gel-purified with a QIAquick gel extraction kit before sequencing. An Illumina HiSeq 2500 was used to sequence the TCRbeta amplicons with 250-bp paired-end reads. The authors' pipeline ran thus. Trimmomatic v0.33 was used to quality-trim the reads, and FLASH v1.2.11 was used to merge paired reads so that full CDR3 sequences could be recovered. V, D and J germline segments were assigned to the rearranged TCRbeta sequences by MiGEC v1.2.1b. VDJtools v1.0.0 computed clonotype statistics and Shannon-Wiener diversity indices. Except for diversity analysis, only each sample's 250 most abundant clonotypes were used in subsequent analyses to reduce sampling bias. TCRdb redid the processing of the public reads, applying fastp at Q25 and MiXCR, and retained in-frame beta chains. Records with the same CDR3 protein are collapsed into one entry carrying the most frequent genes and DNA. These V and J calls are TCRdb output, not the study's own analysis. This sample gives more than 70,000 distinct CDR3 sequences in total; 69% of them show up just once. About 26% of the sample goes to the ten largest clones.

Total RNA and DNA were co-extracted without cell sorting from 20-30 mg of bulk tissue using the AllPrep DNA/RNA mini kit. Between November 2015 and 2016, about 5 patients in China with histopathologically diagnosed primary liver carcinoma had their tumors surgically resected. At the time of sampling, the patients had chronic HBV infection and had not received any treatment. Each fresh piece of tumor and adjacent tissue was cut in two, with one half stored in RNAlater at -80 degrees C and the other half sent for histology. Sequenced sample: tumor-adjacent normal liver tissue. This clonotype originated in a man aged 40-49 years with primary liver carcinoma and hepatitis B virus infection.

The nucleotide sequence is TGTGCCAGCATATACCGACCGGACAGAAGCAATCAGCCCCAGCATTTT. Its coded protein is CASIYRPDRSNQPQHF. The chain is encoded by TRBV6-2 or TRBV6-3 joined to TRBJ1-5; TRBD1 is a weak D gene call, 6 bases matching. In the germline V gene, CDR1 corresponds to MNHEY and CDR2 to SVGEGT. Reading from cysteine to phenylalanine, the CDR3 counts 16 amino acids. The sequence is cut down to CDR3 DNA, 48 bases in frame from base 1. V is pared back by 7 bases and J by 1 base, with 17 bases lying between the germline termini.